These 32 T cell receptor beta chains share one sample of origin, sequenced in a study of regulatory T cells in long-lasting Graves disease (dated by TCRdb to the early 2020s). The sample's time point label, decoded: newly diagnosed GD, antithyroid drugs for less than 3 months. For both TCR sequencing and RNA sequencing, RNA was extracted from PBMCs using TRIzol. To prepare the library, multiplex PCR was applied. Sequencer: Illumina HiSeq 4000. To build TCR beta libraries, CDR3 regions were amplified by Arm-PCR using iRepertoire HTBI primers. TCRdb applied fastp at Q25 and MiXCR to the public reads, then kept only in-frame beta chains. Merged by CDR3 protein, the rows form single entries marked with the most common genes and DNA. The sample records about 530,000 distinct CDR3 sequences, approximately 16% of which are singletons. Together, the top ten hold around 25% of the sample. These data were also filed under a second study, of T cells in Graves' hyperthyroidism and ophthalmopathy.

This specimen consisted of peripheral blood mononuclear cells (PBMCs), obtained at new diagnosis, from a patient treated with antithyroid drugs. These receptors came from a woman aged 35-65 years with Graves disease. Donor details come from another sample of the same person, matched by shared clones.

This clonotype has a count of ten or more. The CDR3 is CASRRRDSGNTIYF. DNA for the CDR3: TGTGCCAGCAGAAGACGAGACTCTGGAAACACCATATATTTT. The V and J genes are TRBV12-3 or TRBV12-4 and TRBJ1-3; D call uncertain. Deletions cut 6 bases from V and 0 bases from J, with 9 bases between. The CDR3 contains 14 residues.

This clonotype came up many times. The junction and the germline gene differ at one end; a read error may be behind it. Here the CDR3 DNA reads TGTACCAGCAGTCCGGGACAGAGTTACTCTGGAAACACCATATATTTT. This codes for CTSSPGQSYSGNTIYF. The V call is TRBV28, the J call TRBJ1-3; TRBD1 matches at 7 bases. This CDR3 is 16 amino acids long. Germline V gene data show CDR1 as MDHEN and CDR2 as SYDVKM.

This clonotype has a count of ten or more. The chain has TRBV11-3 and TRBJ1-2; D possibly corresponds to TRBD1 (5 bases). The CDR3 sequence is 13 residues long. Germline values: CDR1 SGHNT, CDR2 YENEEA. Trimming pared 5 bases from V and 4 bases from J, leaving 11 bases between. CDR3 DNA sequence: TGTGCCAGCAGCCCCGGGACCCTCTATGGCTACACCTTC. This translates into CASSPGTLYGYTF.

This clonotype was observed at least ten times. The chain employs TRBV18 and TRBJ2-2, with TRBD2 matching 8 bases. Germline CDR1 reads KGHSH; CDR2 reads LQKENI. With V trimmed by 3 bases and J by 1 base, 1 base remained unmatched. The CDR3 totals 15 residues. CDR3: CASSPGLVNTGELFF. CDR3 bases: TGTGCCAGCTCACCGGGACTAGTGAACACCGGGGAGCTGTTTTTT.

This clonotype was found many times. V gene TRBV3-1 combines with J gene TRBJ1-2; 9 nucleotides align to TRBD1. Trimming took 5 bases from V and 7 from J; bases not matched to a gene: 8. The CDR3 spans 14 residues. CDR1 LGHDT and CDR2 YNNKEL come from the germline V gene (reference sequence). DNA for the CDR3: TGTGCCAGCAGCGCCCGGGACAGGGATGGTGGCTACACCTTC. It specifies CASSARDRDGGYTF.

The chain has TRBV30 and TRBJ1-4; D is unclear. Germline V gene data show CDR1 as GTSNPN and CDR2 as SVGIG (reference sequence). The CDR3 sequence is 14 residues long. Written as DNA, the CDR3 is TGTGCGGGTGGAAGGGCCCCAACTAATGAAAAACTGTTTTTT. As protein: CAGGRAPTNEKLFF.

This clonotype appeared many times. The chain employs TRBV5-1 and TRBJ2-7, with a tentative D call TRBD2 (6 bases). Trimming removed 7 bases at V and 0 bases at J, with 11 bases between. CDR1 is SGHRS and CDR2 is YFSETQ in the germline V gene. The CDR3 has 13 residues. CDR3 nucleotides: TGCGCCAGCGGGGGGACGGGCTCCTACGAGCAGTACTTC. Its protein product is CASGGTGSYEQYF.

The rearrangement links TRBV20-1 to TRBJ2-5, with 12 bases matching TRBD2. The germline CDR1 and CDR2 sequences are DFQATT and SNEGSKA (reference sequence). The CDR3 loop spans 17 amino acids. J gave up 5 bases and V 0 bases, and 10 bases lay outside the gene matches. The CDR3 protein is CSARDPAASGGGETQYF. CDR3 DNA: TGCAGTGCTAGAGATCCGGCGGCTAGCGGGGGGGGTGAGACCCAGTACTTC.

This clonotype has only a few counts. The chain uses TRBV7-2 and TRBJ1-5; no definite D call. The CDR3 is 15 residues long. Germline V lookup: CDR1 SGHTA, CDR2 FQGNSA. Trimming removed 0 bases at V and 4 bases at J, with 10 bases between. As DNA, the CDR3 is TGTGCCAGCAGCTTAGCCGGCAGGCTTAATCAGCCCCAGCATTTT. Protein: CASSLAGRLNQPQHF. Drawing the rest from reference TRBV7-2 and TRBJ1-5, the complete variable domain is GAGVSQSPSNKVTEKGKDVELRCDPISGHTALYWYRQSLGQGLEFLIYFQGNSAPDKSGLPSDRFSAERTGGSVSTLTIQRTQQEDSAVYLCASSLAGRLNQPQHFGDGTRLSIL.

This clonotype was seen at least ten times. The chain couples TRBV27 to TRBJ1-1; TRBD1 matches 9 bases. This CDR3 has 15 residues. V gave up 4 bases and J gave up 5 bases; unmatched junction bases: 8. The germline V gene has CDR1 MNHEY and CDR2 SMNVEV (reference sequence). CDR3 residues: CASSSRTGEGTEAFF. The CDR3 coding sequence is TGTGCCAGCAGTTCCCGGACAGGGGAAGGTACTGAAGCTTTCTTT.

This clonotype was detected many times. The chain has TRBV7-9 and TRBJ2-3; D is perhaps TRBD1 or TRBD2 (6 bases each). Looked up from germline, CDR1 is SEHNR and CDR2 is FQNEAQ (reference sequence). V lost 4 bases and J 2 bases, leaving 13 bases between the germline ends. The CDR3 extends over 15 amino acids. The CDR3 reads CASSSRGPYTDTQYF. CDR3 DNA: TGTGCCAGCAGCTCACGGGGGCCATACACAGATACGCAGTATTTT.

This clonotype was seen at least ten times. The V call is TRBV29-1, the J call TRBJ2-7; 12 nucleotides align to TRBD1. The CDR3 consists of 13 residues. CDR1 is SQVTM and CDR2 is ANQGSEA in the germline V gene. With 6 bases clipped from V and 2 bases from J, the junction kept 2 bases outside the gene matches. The CDR3 loop is CSVGDRGPYEQYF. DNA for the CDR3: TGCAGCGTCGGGGACAGGGGGCCCTACGAGCAGTACTTC.

This clonotype was recorded many times. This chain uses TRBV27 with TRBJ2-7; a possible D gene is TRBD1 (5 bases). The V gene's germline CDR1 is MNHEY and CDR2 SMNVEV (reference sequence). CDR3 length: 17 residues. Between the trimmed V and J ends, which lost 5 bases and 0 bases, there was a span of 20 bases. The CDR3 here is CASSPLYPPQDSYEQYF. In DNA form, the CDR3 reads TGTGCCAGCAGTCCCCTCTACCCGCCACAGGACTCCTACGAGCAGTACTTC.

This clonotype was seen at least ten times. The chain has TRBV12-3 or TRBV12-4 and TRBJ1-5, with 7 bases aligning to TRBD1. This CDR3 has 17 residues. V shed 6 bases and J 0 bases; nucleotides not matched to a gene: 11. This CDR3 is CASSPDRSHSSNQPQHF. CDR3 sequence (DNA): TGTGCCAGCAGCCCGGACAGGTCCCACAGTAGCAATCAGCCCCAGCATTTT.

Ten or more counts support this clonotype. The V gene is TRBV27, the J gene TRBJ1-6; D gene ambiguous. In germline, CDR1 is MNHEY, CDR2 SMNVEV (reference sequence). V was clipped by 5 bases and J by 0 bases, with 20 bases between them. The CDR3 totals 19 residues. The CDR3 loop is CASSDKRPLENSYNSPLHF. CDR3 nucleotide sequence: TGTGCCAGCAGTGACAAAAGGCCGTTGGAAAACTCCTATAATTCACCCCTCCACTTT.

This clonotype was observed at least ten times. The CDR3 is CASAISGAGDEQYF. CDR3 nucleotides: TGTGCCAGCGCAATTAGCGGGGCCGGGGACGAGCAGTACTTC. The genes are TRBV6-1 and TRBJ2-7, with 8 bases identical to TRBD2. CDR1 and CDR2 (germline): MNHNS, SASEGT. The CDR3 totals 14 residues. Trimming took 8 bases from V and 5 from J; bases not matched to a gene: 11.

This clonotype was counted between two and nine times. Mismatch with germline at one junction end may stem from a read error. The gene calls are TRBV12-3 or TRBV12-4 and TRBJ2-1, with 8 bases matching TRBD2. The CDR3 consists of 14 residues. The CDR3 coding sequence is TGTGCCGGCAGGTTCGGGGGGGGGGGCAATGAGCAGTTCTTC. Residues: CAGRFGGGGNEQFF.

This clonotype was seen repeatedly, ten times or more. This sequence joins TRBV18 and TRBJ2-2; D ambiguous. The V and J ends lost 5 bases and 2 bases respectively, with 9 bases between them. Germline V gene lookup returns CDR1 KGHSH and CDR2 LQKENI. The CDR3 has 14 residues. For the CDR3, the DNA is TGTGCCAGCTCAAGGGCAGCAAACACCGGGGAGCTGTTTTTT. It codes for CASSRAANTGELFF.

The chain is built from TRBV7-2 and TRBJ2-1; possibly TRBD1 for D (6 bases). The CDR3 extends over 15 amino acids. The V end was cut by 1 base, the J end by 8 bases, with 15 bases between. CDR1 SGHTA and CDR2 FQGNSA come from the germline V gene. This chain's CDR3 is CASSLVELQGDEQFF. The CDR3 region has the DNA TGTGCCAGCAGCTTAGTAGAGCTACAGGGAGATGAGCAGTTCTTC.

The chain uses TRBV3-1 and TRBJ2-5; 8 bases map to TRBD1. The CDR3 consists of 15 residues. Germline CDR1 LGHDT, CDR2 YNNKEL (reference sequence). V shed 2 bases, J shed 3 bases, and the junction held 5 bases outside the gene matches. The CDR3 nucleotides are TGTGCCAGCAGCCAACGGACAGGGACGAAAGAGACCCAGTACTTC. This gives the protein CASSQRTGTKETQYF.

The chain joins TRBV10-3 to TRBJ2-3, with TRBD2 matching over 7 bases. This CDR3 region has 13 residues. Germline values: CDR1 ENHRY, CDR2 SYGVKD. V was pared by 10 bases and J by 4 bases, with 8 bases of the junction left unmatched. The CDR3 spells CATSGDPPDTQYF. The CDR3 nucleotides read TGTGCCACGAGCGGGGACCCCCCAGATACGCAGTATTTT.

This sequence joins TRBV12-3 or TRBV12-4 and TRBJ1-2; 11 bases line up with TRBD1. Unmatched junction bases numbered 10, after V lost 2 bases and J lost 8 bases. The CDR3 loop spans 16 amino acids. The CDR3 DNA is TGTGCCAGCAGTTTATCCCGGACAGGGGGCAGGGGAGGCTACACCTTC. Its protein is CASSLSRTGGRGGYTF.

The rearrangement joins TRBV7-3 to TRBJ2-1, with 8 bases identical to TRBD2. CDR3 size: 15 residues. The germline gives CDR1 SGHTA, CDR2 FQGTGA. Germline trimming cut 5 bases from V and 7 bases from J; bases unmatched to any gene: 10. CDR3 in DNA: TGTGCCAGCAGCGTCGGGGGGGGGGCCATGAATGAGCAGTTCTTC. The encoded protein is CASSVGGGAMNEQFF.

Regarding this clonotype: A much larger clone sits a single nucleotide away, making a read error possible. The chain links TRBV6-6 to TRBJ1-3; 10 bases align to TRBD1. Germline-derived CDR1 and CDR2 are MNHNY and SVGAGI (reference sequence). This CDR3 region has 17 residues. CDR3 sequence (DNA): TGTGCCAGCGGTTACTCGATGGGGACAGGGGCTGGAAACACCATATATTTT. Translation gives CASGYSMGTGAGNTIYF.

Worth noting for this clonotype: A single base is all that separates this from a far larger clone, so a read error is likely. V gene TRBV12-3 or TRBV12-4 combines with J gene TRBJ2-7; no definite D call. The CDR3 is 12 residues long. The V gene lost 1 base and the J gene lost 7 bases, with 8 bases spanning the gap. The CDR3 coding sequence is TGTGCCAGCAGTTTAGTTTACAATGAGCAGTACTTC. It codes for CASSLVYNEQYF.

There are many counts of this clonotype. The rearrangement links TRBV6-1 to TRBJ1-1; 7 bases align to TRBD1. Germline CDR1 reads MNHNS; CDR2 reads SASEGT. Unmatched junction bases numbered 15, after V lost 4 bases and J lost 1 base. The CDR3 length is 18 residues. CDR3 residues: CASSARPGQRRENTEAFF. The CDR3 bases are TGTGCCAGCAGTGCTCGCCCGGGACAGCGAAGAGAGAACACTGAAGCTTTCTTT.

The chain uses TRBV6-5 and TRBJ2-3, with 12 bases fitting TRBD2. Germline V gene sequence: CDR1 MNHEY, CDR2 SVGAGI. CDR3 size: 17 residues. V shed 2 bases and J 2 bases; nucleotides not matched to a gene: 5. This chain's CDR3 is CASSYVTSGGPTDTQYF. The DNA for the CDR3 is TGTGCCAGCAGTTACGTGACTAGCGGGGGCCCCACAGATACGCAGTATTTT.

This clonotype was counted between two and nine times. This chain links TRBV5-1 with TRBJ2-5; D is ambiguous. Germline V lookup: CDR1 SGHRS, CDR2 YFSETQ. The CDR3 runs to 16 residues. Trimming took 0 bases from V and 5 from J, leaving 17 bases between them. DNA of the CDR3: TGCGCCAGCAGCTTGGCCTCAAGGATTTCCCGGGAGACCCAGTACTTC. It codes for CASSLASRISRETQYF.

There are a few counts of this clonotype. The rearrangement links TRBV20-1 to TRBJ2-5; no definite D call. The germline gives CDR1 DFQATT, CDR2 SNEGSKA (reference sequence). Trimming pared 0 bases from V and 5 bases from J, leaving 13 bases between. The CDR3 contains 14 residues. CDR3 residues: CSARDDWRGETQYF. In DNA form, the CDR3 reads TGCAGTGCTAGAGATGACTGGCGTGGGGAGACCCAGTACTTC.

This clonotype was detected ten times or more. Germline and junction disagree at one end, which may indicate a read error. The CDR3 here is CASNEALQVSYGYTF. The CDR3 DNA reads TGTGCCAGCAATGAAGCCTTACAGGTCTCCTATGGCTACACCTTC. The rearrangement uses TRBV6-1 and TRBJ1-2, with a possible D match to TRBD1 (5 bases). The germline CDR1 and CDR2 sequences are MNHNS and SASEGT. This CDR3 contains 15 residues.

This clonotype was observed many times. CDR3 nucleotide sequence: TGTGCCAGCAAGAGAGACAGGGGGGACTACGAGCAGTACTTC. Translation gives CASKRDRGDYEQYF. The rearrangement joins TRBV6-2 or TRBV6-3 to TRBJ2-7, with TRBD1 identical over 9 bases. The J segment lost 3 bases and the V segment lost 7 bases, leaving 7 bases of the junction unmatched. The CDR3 has 14 amino acids. Per germline, CDR1 MNHEY and CDR2 SVGEGT.

This chain links TRBV19 with TRBJ1-1, with unresolved D. Per germline, CDR1 LNHDA and CDR2 SQIVND (reference sequence). CDR3 length: 17 residues. Trimming took 5 bases from V and 0 from J, leaving 19 bases between them. This chain's CDR3 is CASSPPLSTVVNTEAFF. Written as DNA, the CDR3 is TGTGCCAGTAGTCCACCCCTTTCAACAGTTGTGAACACTGAAGCTTTCTTT.